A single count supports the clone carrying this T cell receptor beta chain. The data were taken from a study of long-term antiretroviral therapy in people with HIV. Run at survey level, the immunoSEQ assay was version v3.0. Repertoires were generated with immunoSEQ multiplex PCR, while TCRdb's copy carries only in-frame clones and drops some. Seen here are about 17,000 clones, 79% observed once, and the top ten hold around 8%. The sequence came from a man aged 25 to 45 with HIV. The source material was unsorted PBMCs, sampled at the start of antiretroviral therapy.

Written as DNA, the CDR3 is TGTGCCAGCAGCTTATTTAGGGGGAGAGTCGAGCAGTTCTTC. Translated: CASSLFRGRVEQFF. The gene calls are TRBV7-2 and TRBJ2-1; the D gene is possibly TRBD1 (6 bases). The length of the CDR3 is 14 residues. V lost 2 bases, J lost 10 bases, and 15 bases lay in between. CDR1 is SGHTA, CDR2 FQGNSA, per germline.